This entry features one TCR beta chain sequence. The sample comes from a study of blood T cell repertoires in COVID-19. As for the study in general: T cells, B-cell-depleted T cells, or PBMCs supplied cDNA or gDNA.

Trimming at V came to 3 bases and at J to 7 bases, leaving 14 bases not matched to a gene. The V gene's germline CDR1 is SGDLS and CDR2 YYNGEE. The CDR3 loop spans 17 amino acids. Profiling relied on immunoSEQ multiplex PCR, and the TCRdb table lists in-frame clones only, not all of them. The profile shows about 150,000 clones, around 86% of them singletons. The sample consisted of peripheral blood. The chain combines TRBV9 with TRBJ1-4, with 8 bases that match TRBD1. The clonotype was recovered from a man aged 70-80 years with acute or convalescent COVID-19. The chain's CDR3 is CASSARTGTEFGEKLFF. In DNA, the CDR3 is TGTGCCAGCAGCGCCCGGACAGGGACCGAGTTTGGTGAAAAACTGTTTTTT.